This entry lists 17 T cell receptor beta chains sequenced from one sample in a study of T cell changes during pregnancy in multiple sclerosis. Sequencing was performed with immunoSEQ multiplex PCR; in TCRdb, only in-frame clones are kept and a portion is missing. This sample carries roughly 40,000 clones, about nine tenths of them seen once, and the ten largest clones take around 0.78%. This specimen was CD4+ T cells from peripheral blood mononuclear cells, taken before pregnancy. The receptor set was obtained from a female donor with multiple sclerosis, enrolled in a pregnancy study.

This clone was recorded a few times. This sequence joins TRBV6-6 and TRBJ2-7, with TRBD2 identical over 9 bases. The CDR3 has 15 amino acids. Losses at the gene ends were 6 bases for V and 0 bases for J; bases not matched to a gene: 6. Germline lookup yields CDR1 MNHNY and CDR2 SVGAGI (reference sequence). The chain's CDR3 is CASSFSGGHSYEQYF. In DNA, the CDR3 is TGTGCCAGCAGCTTCAGCGGGGGGCACTCCTACGAGCAGTACTTC.

The chain is built from TRBV6-6 and TRBJ1-5; 10 nucleotides line up with TRBD1. The CDR3 length is 16 residues. Germline-derived CDR1 and CDR2 are MNHNY and SVGAGI (reference sequence). The V gene end was trimmed by 0 bases and the J gene end by 4 bases; junction bases not matched to a gene: 3. CDR3 residues: CASSYSGTGENQPQHF. The CDR3 DNA reads as TGTGCCAGCAGTTACTCGGGGACAGGGGAAAATCAGCCCCAGCATTTT.

The chain uses TRBV5-3 and TRBJ1-2; no reliable D call. TRBV5-3 is designated an ORF whose function remains uncertain. This CDR3 is 11 amino acids long. The germline V and J ends were trimmed by 6 bases and 9 bases, with 12 bases remaining between them. CDR3 sequence (DNA): TGTGCCAGAACCCCGCGGGTCCGCTACACCTTC. Translation: CARTPRVRYTF.

The chain joins TRBV5-3 to TRBJ1-3; 10 bases fit TRBD1. TRBV5-3 is recorded as an ORF, its role being uncertain. V was pared by 0 bases and J by 4 bases, with 13 bases of the junction left unmatched. This CDR3 is built from 19 residues. The CDR3, as DNA: TGTGCCAGAAGCTTGGCGGGGGGACAGGGGAGAGCGTGCGGAAACACCATATATTTT. Encoded protein: CARSLAGGQGRACGNTIYF.

V gene TRBV5-8 combines with J gene TRBJ2-2; D perhaps matches TRBD1 (5 bases). V lost 4 bases, J lost 3 bases, and 7 bases lay in between. The CDR3 length is 13 residues. Germline values: CDR1 SGHTS, CDR2 YDEGEE. CDR3 sequence: CASSIQDTGELFF. DNA for the CDR3: TGTGCCAGCAGCATACAGGACACCGGGGAGCTGTTTTTT.

The gene calls are TRBV30 and TRBJ1-2; weak D call: TRBD1 (5 bases). V lost 1 base, J lost 4 bases, and 13 bases lay in between. The CDR3 has 14 amino acids. Germline loops: CDR1 GTSNPN, CDR2 SVGIG (reference sequence). CDR3 amino acids: CAWSGQTVIYGYTF. In DNA, the CDR3 is TGTGCCTGGAGTGGACAGACCGTCATCTATGGCTACACCTTC.

This chain joins TRBV5-4 and TRBJ1-2, with 7 bases aligning to TRBD1. Trimming cost V 3 bases and J 4 bases; bases outside gene matches: 12. This CDR3 is built from 16 residues. From germline, CDR1 is SGHNT and CDR2 YYREEE (reference sequence). In nucleotides, the CDR3 is TGTGCCAGCAGCTCGGACAGGAGGGGCGGAGGCTATGGCTACACCTTC. Translation gives CASSSDRRGGGYGYTF. Combining the CDR3 with reference TRBV5-4 and TRBJ1-2 gives the whole variable domain ETGVTQSPTHLIKTRGQQVTLRCSSQSGHNTVSWYQQALGQGPQFIFQYYREEENGRGNFPPRFSGLQFPNYSSELNVNALELDDSALYLCASSSDRRGGGYGYTFGSGTRLTVV.

This chain uses TRBV4-3 with TRBJ1-6, with 10 bases that match TRBD1. The V gene's germline CDR1 is LGHNA and CDR2 YSLEER. J gave up 7 bases and V 0 bases, and 6 bases lay outside the gene matches. CDR3 length equals 17 residues. DNA of the CDR3: TGCGCCAGCAGCCAAGATACCCCGGGACAGGGGAATTCACCCCTCCACTTT. Its protein product is CASSQDTPGQGNSPLHF.

V and J are TRBV29-1 and TRBJ1-1, with TRBD1 matching 7 bases. CDR1 and CDR2 (germline): SQVTM, ANQGSEA. The length of the CDR3 is 13 residues. Unmatched junction bases numbered 6, after V lost 7 bases and J lost 1 base. Written as DNA, the CDR3 is TGCAGCGCGTACAGGGGCTGGAACACTGAAGCTTTCTTT. The encoded protein is CSAYRGWNTEAFF. Full variable domain (missing parts from reference TRBV29-1 and TRBJ1-1): SAVISQKPSRDICQRGTSLTIQCQVDSQVTMMFWYRQQPGQSLTLIATANQGSEATYESGFVIDKFPISRPNLTFSTLTVSNMSPEDSSIYLCSAYRGWNTEAFFGQGTRLTVV.

The chain uses TRBV7-2 and TRBJ1-1; 10 nucleotides line up with TRBD1. V was pared by 6 bases and J by 3 bases, with 10 bases of the junction left unmatched. Germline CDR1 and CDR2: SGHTA and FQGNSA. The CDR3 has 16 amino acids. Here the CDR3 reads CASRRYSGTGDTEAFF. The CDR3 DNA reads TGTGCCAGCAGACGTTATTCCGGGACAGGGGACACTGAAGCTTTCTTT.

The chain uses TRBV2 and TRBJ2-7, with 12 nucleotides matching TRBD2. Germline V gene data show CDR1 as SNHLY and CDR2 as FYNNEI. V lost 10 bases, J lost 2 bases, and 6 bases stayed unmatched. The CDR3 is made up of 14 amino acids. The DNA for the CDR3 is TGTGCCACCCATGGACTAGCGGGAACCTACGAGCAGTACTTC. It is translated as CATHGLAGTYEQYF.

The rearrangement links TRBV7-3 to TRBJ2-1; the match to TRBD2 covers 8 bases. The CDR3 is 16 amino acids. The germline CDR1 and CDR2 sequences are SGHTA and FQGTGA. V was pared by 4 bases and J by 7 bases, with 12 bases of the junction left unmatched. The CDR3 nucleotides read TGTGCCAGCAGCTCGCTCCCGGGGGGGCTAAGGAATGAGCAGTTCTTC. The encoded protein is CASSSLPGGLRNEQFF.

As DNA, the CDR3 is TGTGCCAGCAGCCCGGGACAGGTCCAAGAGACCCAGTACTTC. Its protein product is CASSPGQVQETQYF. The rearrangement joins TRBV2 to TRBJ2-5, with TRBD1 matching over 8 bases. The V gene end was trimmed by 6 bases and the J gene end by 1 base; junction bases not matched to a gene: 4. CDR3 size: 14 residues. Germline CDR1 SNHLY, CDR2 FYNNEI.

This clone has only a few counts. The chain recombines TRBV13 with TRBJ2-1; TRBD2 matches 8 bases. Trimming at V came to 2 bases and at J to 9 bases, leaving 9 bases not matched to a gene. The CDR3 covers 15 residues. The V gene's germline CDR1 is PRHDT and CDR2 FYEKMQ (reference sequence). The CDR3 sequence is CASSLSGSGGGEQFF. CDR3 DNA: TGTGCCAGCAGCTTATCAGGGTCGGGAGGGGGTGAGCAGTTCTTC.

The chain combines TRBV7-9 with TRBJ2-2, with D hard to call. Per germline, CDR1 SEHNR and CDR2 FQNEAQ (reference sequence). This CDR3 is built from 15 residues. With 2 bases removed from V and 6 bases from J, the gap between germline ends came to 13 bases. CDR3 coding DNA: TGTGCCAGCAGCTTATCCCAGAAAACACCCGGGGAGCTGTTTTTT. It is translated as CASSLSQKTPGELFF.

V and J are TRBV6-5 and TRBJ1-5; 9 bases fit TRBD1. Germline CDR1 and CDR2: MNHEY and SVGAGI. This CDR3 is 14 amino acids long. V lost 6 bases and J lost 5; bases outside the gene matches: 5. The CDR3 loop reads CASSLGQGHQPQHF. DNA for the CDR3: TGTGCCAGCAGCCTGGGACAGGGTCATCAGCCCCAGCATTTT.

J is TRBJ1-1 and V is TRBV18; weak D call: TRBD1 (6 bases). Deletions cut 8 bases from V and 5 bases from J, with 18 bases between. Germline V gene lookup returns CDR1 KGHSH and CDR2 LQKENI. The CDR3 is made up of 14 amino acids. The CDR3 nucleotides are TGTGCCAGCACAGCCTCTGGGGGCAGGACTGAAGCTTTCTTT. Translating it yields CASTASGGRTEAFF.